The clone carrying this TCR beta chain was recorded at least ten times. Its antigen is not identified. Healthy Caucasian individuals from Russia aged about 6 to 95 were enrolled as donors. Donors each provided ten milliliters of peripheral blood. In germline, CDR1 is SEHNR, CDR2 FQNEAQ (reference sequence). This CDR3 region has 11 residues. The V gene lost 3 bases and the J gene lost 5 bases, with 5 bases spanning the gap. These data belong to a study of blood T cells in healthy people across ages. Study outcomes and limitations: Donor CMV status was unknown, possibly confounding expanded clonotype changes.

Sample-barcoded 5' priming and a J-beta primer mix drove a second PCR of about 6 to 12 cycles. TCRdb independently ran MiXCR on the 5' RACE reads; one entry per CDR3 protein. The sample includes approximately 730,000 distinct CDR3 sequences, 35% to 45% of them seen just once. The specimen was blood. The TCR originated in a woman aged 60-70 years in good health. The gene calls are TRBV7-9 and TRBJ2-7; no clear D gene. CDR3 region: CASSLSDEQYF. CDR3 sequence (DNA): TGTGCCAGCAGCTTGTCCGACGAGCAGTACTTC.